This T cell receptor (beta chain) was identified in a study of T cells in women clearing cervical HPV infection. Study summary: Case blood drawn at lesion detection; control blood after infection cleared.

This table comes from immunoSEQ multiplex PCR, and its TCRdb copy is limited to in-frame clones, with some not included. The sample has tens of thousands of clones; the top ten hold approximately 9.8%. J was trimmed by 8 bases and V by 5 bases; bases with no gene match: 17. Germline lookup yields CDR1 SNHLY and CDR2 FYNNEI. The CDR3 sequence is 18 residues long. Remarks on this clone: The antigen is undetermined. The CDR3 end falls 3 residues outside the read, so it is completed with the germline J gene.

General observations from the study: CIN3+ cases had significantly higher TCR richness than controls; evenness did not differ. Unknown T-cell numbers per sample may underlie the richness differences.

The sequenced material came from blood buffy coat. The chain links TRBV2 to TRBJ2-1; 11 bases are shared with TRBD2. The source of this sequence is a woman between 18 and 69 years old with a cervical HPV16 infection that either progressed to CIN3+ or cleared (not recorded which). The sequenced part of the CDR3 DNA is TGTGCCAGCAGTCGCCTGCCACTACTAGCGGGGGCTGCGGATGAG. Translated: CASSRLPLLAGAADE. The entire CDR3 is CASSRLPLLAGAADEQFF.